The entry below describes one T cell receptor (beta chain). Its target is unknown. Produced via immunoSEQ multiplex PCR; TCRdb's table is partial and in-frame only. The table shows about 6,400 clones, with about 82% occurring only once. Patient tissue came from resections in Japan or China, 2014–2017. Two lung cancer pathologists independently confirmed each histologic diagnosis. The data are from a study of immune evolution from preneoplasia to lung adenocarcinoma. Germline lookup yields CDR1 SGHRS and CDR2 YFSETQ. The J segment lost 6 bases and the V segment lost 4 bases, leaving 9 bases of the junction unmatched. This CDR3 spans 14 amino acids. General observations from the study: Top clone share appeared to fall from AAH through AIS, MIA, adenocarcinoma. Normal lung had highest clonality; later lesions appeared denser, more diverse.

V usage is TRBV5-1 and J usage is TRBJ2-7; 8 bases align to TRBD2. The source is a donor older than 65 with lung adenocarcinoma. The sequencing sample was made of FFPE adjacent normal lung tissue. The CDR3 reads CASSPGAGEGEQYF. The CDR3 DNA reads TGCGCCAGCAGCCCAGGAGCGGGAGAGGGCGAGCAGTACTTC.